Listed here are 15 T cell receptor beta chains from one sample, sequenced in a study of T cell responses to AZD1222 COVID-19 vaccine listed by TCRdb under 2021. Sample time point, as interpreted from the label and publication: baseline before first vaccination. In light of the paper, this sample's treatment or condition label describes: meningococcal conjugate vaccine given as trial control. Libraries were prepared through the immunoSEQ multiplex PCR assay. In TCRdb, the immuneACCESS table is reduced to in-frame sequences with V and J assigned. These tables do not hold every clone; where another copy was compared, an unresolved V gene accounts for under half, and the others remain unexplained. The sample includes more than 150,000 clones, with more than 75% observed a single time. About 3% of the sample lies in the top ten. Sequenced here: peripheral blood, sampled on day 0 of MenACWY control vaccination. These receptor sequences come from an adult in good health.

This chain joins TRBV7-2 and TRBJ2-7, with D possibly being TRBD2 (5 bases). Germline assignment: CDR1 SGHTA and CDR2 FQGNSA. Trimming stripped 3 bases from V and 6 bases from J, with 6 bases between. The CDR3 is made up of 11 amino acids. The CDR3 DNA sequence: TGTGCCAGCAGCTTCGGGGTCGAGCAGTACTTC. This sequence encodes CASSFGVEQYF.

The CDR3 reads CASSVGVSHLVDEQYF. As DNA, the CDR3 is TGTGCCAGCAGCGTAGGAGTATCCCACCTGGTTGACGAGCAGTACTTC. The rearrangement links TRBV9 to TRBJ2-7; D is ambiguous. Trimming took off 0 bases at V and 5 bases at J, with 18 bases between the two ends. Germline CDR1 and CDR2: SGDLS and YYNGEE. The CDR3 extends over 16 amino acids. Full variable domain (rest looked up from reference TRBV9 and TRBJ2-7): DSGVTQTPKHLITATGQRVTLRCSPRSGDLSVYWYQQSLDQGLQFLIQYYNGEERAKGNILERFSAQQFPDLHSELNLSSLELGDSALYFCASSVGVSHLVDEQYFGPGTRLTVT.

The chain has TRBV15 and TRBJ1-5, with 8 bases matching TRBD1. CDR1 is LNHNV, CDR2 YYDKDF, per germline (reference sequence). The CDR3 is 16 residues long. J was trimmed by 6 bases and V by 1 base; bases with no gene match: 8. In DNA form, the CDR3 reads TGTGCCACCAGCAGAGCGGTGGCAGGGGGCGGTCAGCCCCAGCATTTT. It is translated as CATSRAVAGGGQPQHF.

This rearrangement joins TRBV30 to TRBJ1-1, with no clear D. V was pared by 2 bases and J by 7 bases, with 17 bases between. Germline CDR1 and CDR2: GTSNPN and SVGIG (reference sequence). This CDR3 is built from 14 residues. CDR3 amino acids: CAWSPTMGIYEAFF. CDR3 coding DNA: TGTGCCTGGAGTCCTACAATGGGGATCTATGAAGCTTTCTTT. Full variable domain (missing parts from reference TRBV30 and TRBJ1-1): SQTIHQWPATLVQPVGSPLSLECTVEGTSNPNLYWYRQAAGRGLQLLFYSVGIGQISSEVPQNLSASRPQDRQFILSSKKLLLSDSGFYLCAWSPTMGIYEAFFGQGTRLTVV.

J is TRBJ2-7 and V is TRBV4-3; 7 bases agree with TRBD1. CDR3 length: 15 amino acids. Trimming removed 4 bases from V and 5 bases from J; junction bases left unmatched: 11. Germline V gives CDR1 LGHNA, CDR2 YSLEER. The chain's CDR3 is CASSPSIDRVHEQYF. The CDR3 coding sequence is TGCGCCAGCAGCCCCTCGATCGACAGGGTCCACGAGCAGTACTTC.

The V gene is TRBV7-2, the J gene TRBJ1-4; tentative D call: TRBD1 (5 bases). This CDR3 region has 14 residues. Trimming pared 5 bases from V and 8 bases from J, leaving 15 bases between. Germline V gene data show CDR1 as SGHTA and CDR2 as FQGNSA. The CDR3 DNA is TGTGCCAGCAGCCCCTCGGGGCATGGGGAAAAACTGTTTTTT. It translates to CASSPSGHGEKLFF.

The chain joins TRBV2 to TRBJ1-3; D is undetermined. Trimming took off 7 bases at V and 0 bases at J, with 10 bases between the two ends. This CDR3 spans 14 amino acids. Germline CDR1 is SNHLY and CDR2 is FYNNEI. CDR3 residues: CASMVTVSGNTIYF. CDR3 sequence (DNA): TGTGCCAGCATGGTCACGGTCTCTGGAAACACCATATATTTT.

This CDR3 reads CASSYIQASPLHF. The CDR3 DNA reads TGTGCCAGCAGTTATATACAGGCTTCACCCCTCCACTTT. The J gene is TRBJ1-6, the V gene TRBV6-5; tentative D call: TRBD1 (5 bases). Germline V gives CDR1 MNHEY, CDR2 SVGAGI. V was cut by 3 bases and J by 9 bases, with 9 bases left in between. The CDR3 has 13 residues.

The rearrangement links TRBV6-5 to TRBJ2-7, with 10 bases matching TRBD2. The CDR3 is 14 residues long. Germline V lookup: CDR1 MNHEY, CDR2 SVGAGI. V shed 8 bases and J 1 base; nucleotides not matched to a gene: 5. In DNA form, the CDR3 reads TGTGCCAGCGGACGGACTAGCGGTTCCTACGAGCAGTACTTC. Protein sequence: CASGRTSGSYEQYF.

The J gene is TRBJ2-2, the V gene TRBV7-2, with D tentatively TRBD1 (6 bases). Per the germline V gene, CDR1 is SGHTA and CDR2 is FQGNSA. CDR3 length: 14 residues. V shed 5 bases and J shed 6 bases, with 13 bases lying between them. In DNA, the CDR3 is TGTGCCAGCAGCGCCTACAGGGCTGCCGGGGAGCTGTTTTTT. It encodes CASSAYRAAGELFF.

This clone has a single count. This chain uses TRBV14 with TRBJ1-6; perhaps TRBD1 as D (6 bases). V lost 4 bases and J lost 7, with 20 bases in between. The germline V gene encodes CDR1 SGHDN and CDR2 FVKESK. This CDR3 comprises 17 residues. The CDR3 DNA follows: TGTGCCAGCAGCCGAGTATCTGTGACAGGAACAAATTCACCCCTCCACTTT. Translation gives CASSRVSVTGTNSPLHF.

The chain joins TRBV15 to TRBJ1-1, with unresolved D. The germline gives CDR1 LNHNV, CDR2 YYDKDF (reference sequence). The CDR3 loop spans 14 amino acids. The V end was cut by 1 base, the J end by 4 bases, with 10 bases between. CDR3 coding DNA: TGTGCCACCAGCAGAGTGCCCGGGTCCACTGAAGCTTTCTTT. Translated, it gives CATSRVPGSTEAFF.

This chain uses TRBV4-1 with TRBJ1-5; 7 nucleotides line up with TRBD1. The CDR3 sequence is 15 residues long. Germline CDR1 is MGHRA and CDR2 is YSYEKL. V shed 2 bases, J shed 9 bases, and the junction held 10 bases outside the gene matches. The CDR3, as DNA: TGCGCCAGCAGCCAACTACAGGGGCGCGAATCGCCCCAGCATTTT. Its protein product is CASSQLQGRESPQHF.

As concerns this clone: The identical CDR3 is also encoded by other nucleotide sequences in the sample. The chain joins TRBV4-2 to TRBJ2-2; TRBD1 aligns across 10 bases. CDR3 size: 19 residues. Trimming removed 4 bases from V and 2 bases from J; junction bases left unmatched: 13. The germline V gene encodes CDR1 LGHNA and CDR2 YNFKEQ. The CDR3 reads CASSRRTGGRNSNTGELFF. DNA for the CDR3: TGTGCCAGCAGCCGTCGGACAGGGGGTCGAAATTCAAACACCGGGGAGCTGTTTTTT.

The gene calls are TRBV19 and TRBJ1-4; D is unclear. Per the germline V gene, CDR1 is LNHDA and CDR2 is SQIVND (reference sequence). V gave up 10 bases and J gave up 3 bases, with 18 bases separating them. The CDR3 runs 15 residues. CDR3 sequence: CATSDQRRSNEKLFF. The CDR3 coding sequence is TGTGCCACCAGTGACCAACGCAGGTCTAATGAAAAACTGTTTTTT. Full variable domain (rest looked up from reference TRBV19 and TRBJ1-4): DGGITQSPKYLFRKEGQNVTLSCEQNLNHDAMYWYRQDPGQGLRLIYYSQIVNDFQKGDIAEGYSVSREKKESFPLTVTSAQKNPTAFYLCATSDQRRSNEKLFFGSGTQLSVL.